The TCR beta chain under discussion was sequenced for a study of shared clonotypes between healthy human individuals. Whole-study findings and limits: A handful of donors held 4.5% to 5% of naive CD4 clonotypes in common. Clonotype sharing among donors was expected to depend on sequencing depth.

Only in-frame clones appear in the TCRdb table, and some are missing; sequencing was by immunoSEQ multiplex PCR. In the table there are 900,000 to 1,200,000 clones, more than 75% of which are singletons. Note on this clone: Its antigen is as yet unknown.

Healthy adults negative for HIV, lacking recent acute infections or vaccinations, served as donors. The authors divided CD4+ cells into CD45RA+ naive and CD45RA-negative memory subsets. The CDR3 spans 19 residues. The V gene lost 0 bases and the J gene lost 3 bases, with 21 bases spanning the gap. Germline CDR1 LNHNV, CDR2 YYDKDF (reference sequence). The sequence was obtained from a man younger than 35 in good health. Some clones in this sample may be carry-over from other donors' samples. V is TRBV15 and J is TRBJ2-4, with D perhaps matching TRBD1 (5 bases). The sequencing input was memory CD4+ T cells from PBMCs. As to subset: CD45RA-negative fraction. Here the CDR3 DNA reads TGTGCCACCAGCAGAGATCGGCTGAATACTCGGCAGGGCAAAAACATTCAGTACTTC. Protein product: CATSRDRLNTRQGKNIQYF.